This TCR beta chain originates from a study of OX40 agonist ivuxolimab in advanced cancers. Overall study context: Prior anti-PD-1, anti-PD-L1 or anti-CTLA-4 therapy was allowed; around 40% had some. Partial responses, seen in three patients, involved one hepatocellular carcinoma and two cutaneous melanomas. Points from the study as a whole: Averaged across samples, CD8+ T cells carried more expanded clones than CD4+ did.

Individuals having autoimmune disease history or systemic immunosuppression were not enrolled. The V gene's germline CDR1 is SGHVS and CDR2 FNYEAQ. V dropped 2 bases and J dropped 5; count of bases not matched to a gene: 5. The CDR3 runs to 14 residues. The assay was immunoSEQ multiplex PCR, and TCRdb's table has in-frame clones only and misses some. Among about 66,000 clones listed, 85% were seen once. For this clone: Its antigen is currently unknown.

The source was CD4+ or CD8+ T cells sorted from blood, collected in a trial of the OX40 agonist ivuxolimab. The clonotype originates from an adult with an advanced solid tumor such as melanoma, head and neck, liver or kidney cancer. The genes are TRBV7-6 and TRBJ2-5, with 7 bases that match TRBD1. The CDR3 DNA sequence: TGTGCCAGCAGCTTACAGACAGGGCGGGAGACCCAGTACTTC. The encoded protein is CASSLQTGRETQYF.